Following are 10 T cell receptor beta chains from one sample sequenced in a study of T cell repertoires in cytomegalovirus infection. Their target antigens are unknown. TCRdb reanalysed the reads using MiXCR and keeps one entry per CDR3 protein. Here the sample spans around 750,000 distinct CDR3 sequences, around a third being singletons. Sequencing was performed on cultured CD8+ T cells from PBMCs, taken from culture after CMV antigen stimulation. The receptors derive from a human donor in good health (CMV status not recorded). Some clones in this sample may be carry-over from other donors' samples.

V gene TRBV27 combines with J gene TRBJ2-2; no clear D. This CDR3 is 15 amino acids long. Trimming took off 1 base at V and 5 bases at J, with 11 bases between the two ends. From germline, CDR1 is MNHEY and CDR2 SMNVEV (reference sequence). The CDR3 bases are TGTGCCAGCAGTTTATGGGGTCAGAGGACCGGGGAGCTGTTTTTT. This sequence encodes CASSLWGQRTGELFF.

In its sample, this clonotype was seen many times. Written as DNA, the CDR3 is TGTGCCAGCAGCTTAGGAGGGACTACTGGCTACACCTTC. Residues: CASSLGGTTGYTF. The chain recombines TRBV7-8 with TRBJ1-2, with D possibly being TRBD1 (5 bases). The V end lost 1 base, the J end lost 7 bases, and 10 bases lay between the germline ends. CDR1 is SGHVS and CDR2 is FQNEAQ in the germline V gene. The CDR3 loop spans 13 amino acids.

This clonotype was recorded at least ten times. The gene calls are TRBV6-1 and TRBJ2-1; D uncertain. The germline V and J ends were trimmed by 1 base and 4 bases, with 17 bases remaining between them. The germline V gene has CDR1 MNHNS and CDR2 SASEGT. The CDR3 extends over 17 amino acids. The CDR3 loop is CASSEGLLPLIYNEQFF. The CDR3 coding sequence is TGTGCCAGCAGTGAAGGTCTCCTCCCTCTAATTTACAATGAGCAGTTCTTC.

This clonotype was counted many times. The chain recombines TRBV7-2 with TRBJ2-5; 16 bases fit TRBD2. Looked up from germline, CDR1 is SGHTA and CDR2 is FQGNSA. The CDR3 spans 16 residues. V shed 5 bases, J shed 7 bases, and the junction held 7 bases outside the gene matches. The CDR3 nucleotides read TGTGCCAGCAGCCGCGGGACTAGCGGGGGGGCCGCGACCCAGTACTTC. This gives the protein CASSRGTSGGAATQYF.

This clonotype was counted many times. The chain carries TRBV12-3 or TRBV12-4 and TRBJ2-5, with D perhaps given as TRBD1 or TRBD2 (5 bases each). The CDR3 consists of 12 residues. The V gene lost 6 bases and the J gene lost 10 bases, with 15 bases spanning the gap. The CDR3 loop reads CASSLPRDVQYF. Written as DNA, the CDR3 is TGTGCCAGCAGCCTTCCCCGGGACGTCCAGTACTTC.

This chain uses TRBV20-1 with TRBJ1-5; 7 nucleotides agree with TRBD1. CDR3 length equals 15 residues. J lost 6 bases, V lost 3 bases, and 11 bases had no gene match. CDR1 and CDR2 (germline): DFQATT, SNEGSKA (reference sequence). The CDR3 DNA reads as TGCAGTGCTAGTGGGGGACAAAGGGGGCGTCAGCCCCAGCATTTT. Translation gives CSASGGQRGRQPQHF.

This clonotype occurred many times. This chain uses TRBV7-2 with TRBJ2-5, with 7 bases lining up with TRBD2. V was pared by 5 bases and J by 1 base, with 7 bases of the junction left unmatched. There are 15 residues in the CDR3. Germline CDR1 and CDR2: SGHTA and FQGNSA. CDR3 DNA: TGTGCCAGCAGCCCAGGACTAGGCCCCCAAGAGACCCAGTACTTC. This gives the protein CASSPGLGPQETQYF. Drawing the rest from reference TRBV7-2 and TRBJ2-5, the complete variable domain is GAGVSQSPSNKVTEKGKDVELRCDPISGHTALYWYRQSLGQGLEFLIYFQGNSAPDKSGLPSDRFSAERTGGSVSTLTIQRTQQEDSAVYLCASSPGLGPQETQYFGPGTRLLVL.

This clonotype was seen a handful of times. The chain employs TRBV2 and TRBJ2-2; weak D call: TRBD2 (5 bases). CDR1 SNHLY and CDR2 FYNNEI come from the germline V gene. Trimming shortened V by 7 bases and J by 6 bases, and 15 bases separated the two germline ends. This CDR3 region has 14 residues. CDR3 region: CASMIYQEAGELFF. CDR3 DNA sequence: TGTGCCAGCATGATTTATCAGGAGGCCGGGGAGCTGTTTTTT. Using reference TRBV2 and TRBJ2-2 for the parts outside the CDR3, the full variable domain is EPEVTQTPSHQVTQMGQEVILRCVPISNHLYFYWYRQILGQKVEFLVSFYNNEISEKSEIFDDQFSVERPDGSNFTLKIRSTKLEDSAMYFCASMIYQEAGELFFGEGSRLTVL.

This chain joins TRBV4-1 and TRBJ1-2, with a weak D call TRBD1 (6 bases). Between the trimmed V and J ends, which lost 0 bases and 6 bases, there was a span of 14 bases. The germline gives CDR1 MGHRA, CDR2 YSYEKL. The CDR3 has 15 residues. This CDR3 is CASSQEPQGFNGYTF. In DNA, the CDR3 is TGCGCCAGCAGCCAAGAACCACAGGGTTTCAATGGCTACACCTTC.

This clonotype occurred a few times. The rearrangement links TRBV15 to TRBJ1-3, with D hard to call. Germline CDR1 reads LNHNV; CDR2 reads YYDKDF (reference sequence). This CDR3 has 15 amino acids. Trimming stripped 0 bases from V and 4 bases from J, with 10 bases between. The CDR3 reads CATSREPGWGNTIYF. Here the CDR3 DNA reads TGTGCCACCAGCAGAGAACCGGGTTGGGGAAACACCATATATTTT.